This TCR beta chain stems from a study of lymphopenia after photon versus proton radiotherapy. The CDR3 consists of 15 residues. CDR1 SGDLS and CDR2 YYNGEE come from the germline V gene. V shed 3 bases and J 3 bases; nucleotides not matched to a gene: 6. Generated by immunoSEQ multiplex PCR, the TCRdb table keeps only in-frame clones and is missing some. There are some 27,000 clones in the sample; 87% occur only once, and 15% to 20% lies in the top ten. Concerning this clone: Its target is unknown.

Study results and limitations: Authors raise, but do not show, better survival with proton therapy. Larger post-nadir TCR diversity loss correlated inversely with survival in deceased patients. Post-nadir diversity loss with photons came from oligoclonal expansion, particularly CD8+ Temra cells.

This specimen was peripheral blood, taken from a patient treated with photon-based radiotherapy. The genes are TRBV9 and TRBJ1-1; 9 bases are a match to TRBD1. The source of this sequence is a man aged 45-65 years with gastric cancer. CDR3 in amino acids: CASSEGDRAYTEAFF. The CDR3 nucleotides are TGTGCCAGCAGCGAGGGGGACAGGGCTTACACTGAAGCTTTCTTT.